This T cell receptor beta chain was identified during a study of T cells after yellow fever vaccination. General study findings and limits: Boosting was followed by the reappearance of most primary-vaccination clones (just under 98% CD4, around 90% CD8).

MiXCR, applied by TCRdb to the 5' RACE reads, yields one record per CDR3 protein. In the table there are more than 350,000 distinct CDR3 sequences, around a tenth of which are singletons. This clonotype has more than one count but fewer than ten. Its antigen is unidentified. The CDR3 spans 13 residues. Germline V gene data show CDR1 as SGHRS and CDR2 as YFSETQ. Germline trimming cut 4 bases from V and 4 bases from J; bases unmatched to any gene: 4. This sequence was found in a man younger than 35 who received the YFV17D yellow fever vaccine. The chain is built from TRBV5-1 and TRBJ2-5; 7 bases line up with TRBD1. This sample comprised PBMCs, obtained on the day of the first yellow fever vaccination. This chain's CDR3 is CASSQTGPETQYF. DNA for the CDR3: TGCGCCAGCAGCCAGACAGGGCCAGAGACCCAGTACTTC. Combining the CDR3 with reference TRBV5-1 and TRBJ2-5 gives the whole variable domain KAGVTQTPRYLIKTRGQQVTLSCSPISGHRSVSWYQQTPGQGLQFLFEYFSETQRNKGNFPGRFSGRQFSNSRSEMNVSTLELGDSALYLCASSQTGPETQYFGPGTRLLVL.